The entry that follows covers one T cell receptor beta chain sequence. What it recognizes is unknown. This entry comes from a study of shared clonotypes between healthy human individuals. The CDR3 runs to 19 residues. The V and J ends lost 0 bases and 3 bases respectively, with 24 bases between them. CDR1 is WNHNN and CDR2 is SYGVQD in the germline V gene (reference sequence). Study-wide results and limits: Naive subsets tended to show greater estimated richness than memory subsets. Donor clonotype sharing was expected to depend on sequencing depth.

Deep-level settings were used for running the assay. Generated by immunoSEQ multiplex PCR, the TCRdb table keeps only in-frame clones and is missing some. The data show about 1.5 million clones, with around 98% seen just once and about 0.45% held by the top ten. The sequenced material came from naive CD4+ T cells sorted from blood. Stated subset: CD45RA+ positively selected. This chain connects TRBV10-1 to TRBJ2-7; TRBD2 is a possible D gene (6 bases). This TCR derives from a man aged 25-45 years in good health. In nucleotides, the CDR3 is TGCGCCAGCAGTGAGTCTGCCCTTGGGACCTGGGGGGAAATCTACGAGCAGTACTTC. This codes for CASSESALGTWGEIYEQYF.